The sequence of this T cell receptor (beta chain) was determined in a study of T cell responses to AZD1222 COVID-19 vaccine (dated by TCRdb to the early 2020s). Context from the whole study: A total of 233 trial participants underwent TCR sequencing, of whom nearly 210 received two doses of AZD1222 and around 26 received two doses of the MenACWY control vaccine. Enrollment into the trials was organized by age into subgroups of 18-55, 56-69 and 70-plus years, and those subgroups contained approximately 150, 30 and 60 TCR-sequenced participants, respectively.

V loses 3 bases of germline sequence and J loses 3 bases, and the interval between the two ends is 9 bases. Its CDR3 holds 13 amino acids, cysteine through phenylalanine. CDR3 DNA only is kept here, 39 bases in frame from base 1. The sample's time point label, decoded: about 28 days (+/-7) after the second vaccine dose. AZD1222 recipients given second doses at about 4 weeks or at about 12 weeks were pooled, since spike-specific TCR depth and breadth were not found to differ between the two schedules. Vaccinee samples were obtained from the UK trials COV001 and COV002, which included a single-blind randomized controlled phase 2/3 trial of AZD1222 (ChAdOx1 nCoV-19) in healthy adults. For TCRbeta chain sequencing, PBMC samples from trial participants were taken at day 0 and at day 28 after the second dose. Results the study describes overall, beyond this receptor: No day 14 peak-response samples were available, so repertoires were characterized only after the peak T cell response. A significant rise in spike-specific TCR breadth and depth was observed after two AZD1222 doses relative to day 0 and relative to MenACWY recipients. Most participants were white British and females outnumbered males, and the authors suggested that clonal diversity may have been underestimated. Conclusions about previously exposed vaccinees are limited, since just five or six AZD1222 recipients were seropositive for SARS-CoV-2 at baseline. The 56-69-year group was small, and its depth increase did not reach significance, likely because of low power. Epitopes outside the regions mutated in the B.1.351 and B.1.1.7 variants were reportedly recognized by nearly half of the unique spike-specific TCRs. The whole spike protein was spanned by vaccine-associated CD4 TCRs, and dominant responses were seen in regions 160-218 and 743-854.

As for this clone: Its antigen specificity is not known. Base qualities were left out, and no much larger clone turns up one base away.

The CDR3 regions of human TCRbeta chains were analyzed by immunosequencing. Turning to the authors' computational methods: Repertoire TCRs were matched against a reference library of SARS-CoV-2-specific TCRs generated with the MIRA antigen-specificity platform. Breadth was defined as the fraction of unique TCRs that were SARS-CoV-2-associated. Depth was defined as the fraction of total T cells that were SARS-CoV-2-associated. Each spike-specific TCR was assigned to its reactive spike region and to a CD4 or CD8 class using the MIRA data. Log10-transformed breadth and depth values were compared by one-way ANOVA with Sidak's multiple comparisons tests. This immuneACCESS table, as held by TCRdb, lists in-frame sequences with V and J called but not all clones. Of the missing ones, under half trace to an unresolved V gene in checked studies; the others have no known cause. V and J calls and clone size are copied from that table; D and trimming were computed from the DNA. The sample yields fewer than 90,000 clones; around 84% were counted once. Around 5.9% of the sample goes to the ten largest clones.

The material sequenced was peripheral blood, taken 28 days after the second AZD1222 dose. In this chain, TRBV12-3 or TRBV12-4 is recombined with TRBJ2-7; confidence is insufficient to name the D gene. The receptor was derived from an adult who received the AZD1222 COVID-19 vaccine. The nucleotide sequence is given as TGTGCCAGCAGTTTCAACAGATACTACGAGCAGTACTTC. This yields the protein CASSFNRYYEQYF.